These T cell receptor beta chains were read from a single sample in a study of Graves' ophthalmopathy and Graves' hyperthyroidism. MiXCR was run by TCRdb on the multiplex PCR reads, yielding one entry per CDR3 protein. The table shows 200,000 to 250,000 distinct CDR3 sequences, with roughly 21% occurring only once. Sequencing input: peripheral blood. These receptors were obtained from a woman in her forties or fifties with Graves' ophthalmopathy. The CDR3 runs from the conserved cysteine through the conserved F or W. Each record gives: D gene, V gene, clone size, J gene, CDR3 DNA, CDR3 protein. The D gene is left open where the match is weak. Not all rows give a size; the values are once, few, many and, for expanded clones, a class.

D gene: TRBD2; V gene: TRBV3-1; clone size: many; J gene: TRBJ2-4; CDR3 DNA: TGTGCCAGCAGGTCTAGCGGGAGTGGGGACATTCAGTACTTC; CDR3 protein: CASRSSGSGDIQYF
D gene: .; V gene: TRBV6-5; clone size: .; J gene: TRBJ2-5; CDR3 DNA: TGTGCCAGCCAAGGGGGGAGCGAGACCCAGTACTTC; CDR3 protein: CASQGGSETQYF
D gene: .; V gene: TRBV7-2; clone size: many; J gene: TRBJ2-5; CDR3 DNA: TGTGCCAGCAGCCCACTCGGGACGCCCCAGGGGACCCAGTACTTC; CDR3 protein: CASSPLGTPQGTQYF
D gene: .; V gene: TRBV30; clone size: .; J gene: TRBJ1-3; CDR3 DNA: TGTGCCTGGAGCGACGGAGACGGTGGAAACACCATATATTTT; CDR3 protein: CAWSDGDGGNTIYF
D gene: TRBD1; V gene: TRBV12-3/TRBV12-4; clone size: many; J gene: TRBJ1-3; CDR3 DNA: TGTGCCAGCAGTTCGGGACAGGGGGCGCCTGGAAACACCATATATTTT; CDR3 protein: CASSSGQGAPGNTIYF
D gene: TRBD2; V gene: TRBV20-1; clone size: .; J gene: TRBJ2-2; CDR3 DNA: TGCAGTGCACGGACTAGCGAATACGGGGAGCTGTTTTTT; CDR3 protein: CSARTSEYGELFF
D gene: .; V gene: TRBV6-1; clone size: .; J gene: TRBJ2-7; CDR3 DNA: TGTGCCAGCAGGTCCTTCCGCTCCTACGAGCAGTACTTC; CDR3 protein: CASRSFRSYEQYF
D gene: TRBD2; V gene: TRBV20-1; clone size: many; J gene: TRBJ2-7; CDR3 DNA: TGCAGTGCTAGAGATGACCGGGCGGGGGGGGTCTACGAGCAGTACTTC; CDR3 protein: CSARDDRAGGVYEQYF
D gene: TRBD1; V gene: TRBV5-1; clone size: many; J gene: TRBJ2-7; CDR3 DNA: TGCGCCAGCAGCTTGAAAACTTCCGGGACAGGGGTTAACGAGCAGTACTTC; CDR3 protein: CASSLKTSGTGVNEQYF
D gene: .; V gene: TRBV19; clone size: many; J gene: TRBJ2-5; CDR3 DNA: TGTGCCAGTAGTATTGGGGCAGGACCTCAAGAGACCCAGTACTTC; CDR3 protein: CASSIGAGPQETQYF
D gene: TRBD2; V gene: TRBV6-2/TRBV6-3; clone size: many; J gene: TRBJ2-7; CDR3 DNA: TGTGCCAGCTCCCCGAGACTAGCGGGGTACTACGAGCAGTACTTC; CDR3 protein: CASSPRLAGYYEQYF
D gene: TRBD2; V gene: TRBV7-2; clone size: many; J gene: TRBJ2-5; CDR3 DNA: TGTGCCAGCAGCTCCGGGACTAGGGGGGAGACCCAGTACTTC; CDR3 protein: CASSSGTRGETQYF
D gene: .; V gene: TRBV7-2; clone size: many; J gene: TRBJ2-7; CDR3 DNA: TGTGCCAGCAGCTTAAGGGCGGACTCCTACGAGCAGTACTTC; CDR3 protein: CASSLRADSYEQYF
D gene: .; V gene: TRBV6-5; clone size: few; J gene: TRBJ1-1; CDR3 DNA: TGTGCCAGCAGTTCTCGAGATGGCACTGAAGCTTTCTTT; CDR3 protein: CASSSRDGTEAFF
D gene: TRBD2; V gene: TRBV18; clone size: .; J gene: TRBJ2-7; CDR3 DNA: TGTGCCAGCTCCCCGCCTCCGGGGGGCTACGAGCAGTACTTC; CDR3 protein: CASSPPPGGYEQYF
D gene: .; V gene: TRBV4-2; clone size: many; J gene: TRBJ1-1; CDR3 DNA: TGTGCCAGCAGCCAAGAGACCGGATTGAACACTGAAGCTTTCTTT; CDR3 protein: CASSQETGLNTEAFF
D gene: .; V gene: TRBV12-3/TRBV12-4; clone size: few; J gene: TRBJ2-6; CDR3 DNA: TGTGCCAGCAGTCCATACACTGGGGCCAACGTCCTGACTTTC; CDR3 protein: CASSPYTGANVLTF
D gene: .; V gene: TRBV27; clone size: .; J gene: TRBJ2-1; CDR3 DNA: TGTGCCAGCAGTTTAGCGGGACTCTCCTACAATGAGCAGTTCTTC; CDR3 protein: CASSLAGLSYNEQFF
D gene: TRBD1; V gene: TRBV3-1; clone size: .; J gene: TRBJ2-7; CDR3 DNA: TGTGCCAGCACACAGACAGGGGGCGCCTACGAGCAGTACTTC; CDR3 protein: CASTQTGGAYEQYF
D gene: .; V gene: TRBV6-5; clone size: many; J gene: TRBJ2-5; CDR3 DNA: TGTGCCAGCAGATCAGGTGGGCTGGAGACCCAGTACTTC; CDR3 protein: CASRSGGLETQYF
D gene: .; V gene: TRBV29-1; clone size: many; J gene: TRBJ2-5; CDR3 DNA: TGCAGCGTTGTAGGGCAAGAAGAGACCCAGTACTTC; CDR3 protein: CSVVGQEETQYF